Each of the 29 T cell receptor beta chains below was sequenced from the same sample in a study of blood T cell repertoires in COVID-19. Method: immunoSEQ multiplex PCR; TCRdb's copy keeps in-frame clones and lacks some. The sample contains over 200,000 clones, just over 85% of which appear only once. The specimen sequenced was peripheral blood. The receptor set was obtained from a middle-aged man with COVID-19, enrolled during active disease.

The V gene is TRBV30, the J gene TRBJ1-2; D is perhaps TRBD1 (5 bases). The CDR3 sequence is 15 residues long. V was shortened by 5 bases and J by 4 bases, with 20 bases between the two germline ends. CDR1 and CDR2 (germline): GTSNPN, SVGIG (reference sequence). The CDR3 spells CAWASTGLRGYGYTF. The CDR3 DNA reads as TGTGCCTGGGCAAGTACGGGACTAAGGGGCTATGGCTACACCTTC.

This chain links TRBV5-1 with TRBJ1-2; D is ambiguous. CDR1 and CDR2 (germline): SGHRS, YFSETQ. This CDR3 region has 13 residues. Trimming removed 0 bases at V and 8 bases at J, with 11 bases between. This chain's CDR3 is CASSLDGEFGYTF. The CDR3 coding sequence is TGCGCCAGCAGCTTGGACGGGGAGTTCGGCTACACCTTC.

The V call is TRBV30, the J call TRBJ2-7; 7 bases line up with TRBD1. The germline V gene encodes CDR1 GTSNPN and CDR2 SVGIG (reference sequence). This CDR3 region has 14 residues. Losses at the gene ends were 0 bases for V and 4 bases for J; bases not matched to a gene: 6. The CDR3 region has the DNA TGTGCCTGGAGTGTTTTAACAGGGGTATACGAGCAGTACTTC. This gives the protein CAWSVLTGVYEQYF.

The rearrangement links TRBV9 to TRBJ2-1; D gene unclear. The CDR3 is made up of 16 amino acids. Trimming removed 3 bases from V and 0 bases from J, with 13 bases in between. CDR1 is SGDLS, CDR2 YYNGEE, per germline. The CDR3 spells CASSDPLRGSYNEQFF. The CDR3 coding sequence is TGTGCCAGCAGCGACCCCTTGAGAGGCTCCTACAATGAGCAGTTCTTC.

The CDR3 DNA reads TGTGCCAGCAGCTTGGGGGGAGCGAACACCGGGGAGCTGTTTTTT. Translating it yields CASSLGGANTGELFF. This rearrangement joins TRBV7-8 to TRBJ2-2; a weak D match, TRBD2 (6 bases). Germline V gives CDR1 SGHVS, CDR2 FQNEAQ. CDR3 size: 15 residues. V dropped 3 bases and J dropped 0 bases, with 8 bases sitting between them.

The V and J genes are TRBV4-2 and TRBJ2-1; 8 bases match TRBD1. Per the germline V gene, CDR1 is LGHNA and CDR2 is YNFKEQ. After removal of 6 bases from V and 5 bases from J, the junction contained 6 bases not matched to a gene. The CDR3 runs to 14 residues. CDR3 loop: CASRSTGGDNEQFF. The CDR3 DNA reads as TGTGCCAGCAGATCCACAGGGGGTGACAATGAGCAGTTCTTC.

This sequence joins TRBV6-6 and TRBJ1-2; D is possibly TRBD1 (5 bases). CDR3 length: 12 residues. Looked up from germline, CDR1 is MNHNY and CDR2 is SVGAGI (reference sequence). V gave up 7 bases and J gave up 7 bases, with 13 bases separating them. Here the CDR3 DNA reads TGTGCCAGCACTCCCCGGCAGGGTGGCTACACCTTC. Protein product: CASTPRQGGYTF.

This chain links TRBV5-4 with TRBJ2-2; D perhaps matches TRBD2 (6 bases). Germline V gives CDR1 SGHNT, CDR2 YYREEE (reference sequence). The CDR3 covers 15 residues. Between the trimmed V and J ends, which lost 4 bases and 2 bases, there was a span of 12 bases. Here the CDR3 reads CASSPPGDNTGELFF. The CDR3 coding sequence is TGTGCCAGCAGCCCCCCGGGGGACAACACCGGGGAGCTGTTTTTT.

Regarding this clone: Compared with germline, one end of the junction differs, possibly owing to a read error. The chain combines TRBV14 with TRBJ2-7; 14 bases line up with TRBD2. The CDR3 has 15 residues. CDR1 is SGHDN, CDR2 FVKESK, per germline. CDR3 protein: CASSQGLAGGYEQYF. The CDR3 DNA reads as TGTGCCAGCAGTCAAGGACTAGCGGGGGGCTACGAGCAGTACTTC.

V gene TRBV19 combines with J gene TRBJ1-5; tentatively, D is TRBD1 (6 bases). CDR1 and CDR2 (germline): LNHDA, SQIVND (reference sequence). V was pared by 7 bases and J by 0 bases, with 13 bases between. The CDR3 consists of 15 residues. The CDR3 bases are TGTGCCAGTACCTCCGGGACACGTAGCAATCAGCCCCAGCATTTT. It is translated as CASTSGTRSNQPQHF.

The CDR3 nucleotides are TGTGCCAGCAGCGCGGGAGGAACTAGCGATGGCCAAGAGACCCAGTACTTC. Its translation is CASSAGGTSDGQETQYF. This chain links TRBV13 with TRBJ2-5; 8 nucleotides line up with TRBD2. Unmatched junction bases numbered 12, after V lost 5 bases and J lost 1 base. Germline V CDR1 and CDR2: PRHDT, FYEKMQ (reference sequence). The CDR3 has 17 residues.

As concerns this clone: Because the CDR3 is missing its conserved closing phenylalanine or tryptophan, this is likely a read error. The DNA is left out, because the CDR3 cannot be placed on it with certainty; the CDR3 is given as TCRdb lists it. The chain employs TRBV12-3 or TRBV12-4 and TRBJ2-7; TRBD2 is taken as the D call from the table, unchecked against the DNA. Including both end residues, the CDR3 is 12 amino acids long. The CDR3 protein is CASSPGGASLAY.

The chain joins TRBV6-2 or TRBV6-3 to TRBJ1-2, with 8 positions matching TRBD1. The J segment lost 6 bases and the V segment lost 4 bases, leaving 10 bases of the junction unmatched. The germline gives CDR1 MNHEY, CDR2 SVGEGT. The length of the CDR3 is 15 residues. This chain's CDR3 is CASSFGQGSLHGYTF. The CDR3 region has the DNA TGTGCCAGCAGTTTCGGACAGGGCTCGCTCCATGGCTACACCTTC.

The chain employs TRBV9 and TRBJ2-7, with TRBD2 as a possible D gene (5 bases). Germline CDR1 is SGDLS and CDR2 is YYNGEE. V gave up 2 bases and J gave up 3 bases, with 12 bases separating them. The CDR3 is 14 amino acids. The DNA for the CDR3 is TGTGCCAGCAGCGTGGAGGACGCTGGCTACGAGCAGTACTTC. Amino acids: CASSVEDAGYEQYF.

The chain carries TRBV29-1 and TRBJ2-7, with D possibly being TRBD1 (6 bases). The CDR3 runs 14 residues. From germline, CDR1 is SQVTM and CDR2 ANQGSEA. V lost 1 base to trimming and J lost 3 bases, with 13 bases between them. CDR3 in DNA: TGCAGCGTTGAAGTCTGGGGGCGCTTCTACGAGCAGTACTTC. This encodes CSVEVWGRFYEQYF.

This sequence joins TRBV2 and TRBJ2-5; 8 bases match TRBD2. Per the germline V gene, CDR1 is SNHLY and CDR2 is FYNNEI. The V gene end was trimmed by 2 bases and the J gene end by 5 bases; junction bases not matched to a gene: 13. The CDR3 loop spans 17 amino acids. The CDR3 region is CASSESFIRGGRETQYF. The CDR3 DNA follows: TGTGCCAGCAGTGAAAGTTTCATCCGGGGGGGCCGGGAGACCCAGTACTTC.

The chain joins TRBV18 to TRBJ1-1; 9 nucleotides match TRBD1. Germline values: CDR1 KGHSH, CDR2 LQKENI. The CDR3 is 16 amino acids. The V segment lost 4 bases and the J segment 6 bases; nucleotides outside the gene matches: 12. The CDR3 DNA reads as TGTGCCAGCTCACTAACACCGGGGACAGGGTACCCTGAAGCTTTCTTT. It yields the protein CASSLTPGTGYPEAFF.

The V and J genes are TRBV6-2 or TRBV6-3 and TRBJ2-7; possibly TRBD2 for D (6 bases). The ends were cut back, 6 bases at V and 5 bases at J, with 23 bases in the middle. Germline loops: CDR1 MNHEY, CDR2 SVGEGT. This CDR3 region has 16 residues. CDR3 nucleotide sequence: TGTGCCAGCAGCGAGACACCGGGAGCAGGGAACCACGAGCAGTACTTC. Translating it yields CASSETPGAGNHEQYF.

The chain joins TRBV5-6 to TRBJ1-5; 9 bases line up with TRBD1. The V and J ends lost 4 bases and 5 bases, in that order; junction bases with no gene match: 1. This CDR3 contains 13 residues. Germline CDR1 and CDR2: SGHDT and YYEEEE. The CDR3 bases are TGTGCCAGCAGCCGGGACAGGGATCAGCCCCAGCATTTT. Its protein product is CASSRDRDQPQHF.

This chain connects TRBV6-6 to TRBJ2-3; tentatively, D is TRBD1 (6 bases). The CDR3 loop spans 15 amino acids. Germline V lookup: CDR1 MNHNY, CDR2 SVGAGI (reference sequence). The V end was cut by 6 bases, the J end by 2 bases, with 15 bases between. The CDR3 DNA is TGTGCCAGCAGCCCTCGGGACACTTCCACAGATACGCAGTATTTT. Amino acids: CASSPRDTSTDTQYF.

For the CDR3, the DNA is TGTGCCAGCTCACCAACCCCCCCGGGGAATAATTCACCCCTCCACTTT. This translates into CASSPTPPGNNSPLHF. V is TRBV18 and J is TRBJ1-6; D not resolved. This CDR3 region has 16 residues. Germline CDR1 is KGHSH and CDR2 is LQKENI. V was cut by 2 bases and J by 5 bases, with 13 bases left in between.

This rearrangement joins TRBV15 to TRBJ2-7; 10 bases fit TRBD1. The germline gives CDR1 LNHNV, CDR2 YYDKDF (reference sequence). V shed 4 bases and J 7 bases; nucleotides not matched to a gene: 1. The CDR3 sequence is 12 residues long. In DNA form, the CDR3 reads TGTGCCACCAGCATGGACAGGGGGGAGCAGTACTTC. Translation: CATSMDRGEQYF. Full variable domain (missing parts from reference TRBV15 and TRBJ2-7): DAMVIQNPRYQVTQFGKPVTLSCSQTLNHNVMYWYQQKSSQAPKLLFHYYDKDFNNEADTPDNFQSRRPNTSFCFLDIRSPGLGDTAMYLCATSMDRGEQYFGPGTRLTVT.

The chain couples TRBV6-6 to TRBJ1-3, with D unresolved. V lost 2 bases to trimming and J lost 4 bases, with 6 bases between them. The length of the CDR3 is 13 residues. Germline lookup yields CDR1 MNHNY and CDR2 SVGAGI (reference sequence). CDR3 in DNA: TGTGCCAGCAGTTACCATTCAGGAAACACCATATATTTT. Amino acid sequence: CASSYHSGNTIYF.

J is TRBJ1-5 and V is TRBV5-4, with TRBD1 matching 9 bases. The ends lost 4 bases at V and 6 bases at J; junction bases unmatched: 11. Germline V gene lookup returns CDR1 SGHNT and CDR2 YYREEE (reference sequence). This CDR3 is built from 16 residues. In nucleotides, the CDR3 is TGTGCCAGCAGCCAGGGGGGGACAGGGATCCCTCAGCCCCAGCATTTT. Residues: CASSQGGTGIPQPQHF.

The chain joins TRBV28 to TRBJ1-4; D remains unclear. The germline gives CDR1 MDHEN, CDR2 SYDVKM. The ends were cut back, 3 bases at V and 4 bases at J, with 12 bases in the middle. The CDR3 is made up of 15 amino acids. Here the CDR3 DNA reads TGTGCCAGCAGTTTGACCTTGGGCAATAATGAAAAACTGTTTTTT. It codes for CASSLTLGNNEKLFF.

The rearrangement joins TRBV28 to TRBJ2-3; 8 bases are shared with TRBD2. The CDR3 is 14 amino acids. The V gene end was trimmed by 4 bases and the J gene end by 6 bases; junction bases not matched to a gene: 6. CDR1 is MDHEN, CDR2 SYDVKM, per germline. DNA of the CDR3: TGTGCCAGCAGTTCCCCGGGACTAGATGATACGCAGTATTTT. Translated: CASSSPGLDDTQYF.

The rearrangement links TRBV27 to TRBJ2-7; D unresolved. The V end lost 4 bases, the J end lost 1 base, and 2 bases lay between the germline ends. The germline gives CDR1 MNHEY, CDR2 SMNVEV (reference sequence). The CDR3 is 11 amino acids. The CDR3, as DNA: TGTGCCAGCAGTTCATCCTACGAGCAGTACTTC. Translation: CASSSSYEQYF.

The genes are TRBV5-1 and TRBJ1-4; 7 bases are shared with TRBD1. V was clipped by 4 bases and J by 5 bases; unmatched bases: 8. The CDR3 consists of 15 residues. CDR1 is SGHRS, CDR2 YFSETQ, per germline. DNA for the CDR3: TGCGCCAGCAGCCCCGGGGACAGCGACAATGAAAAACTGTTTTTT. Amino acid sequence: CASSPGDSDNEKLFF. Full variable domain (rest looked up from reference TRBV5-1 and TRBJ1-4): KAGVTQTPRYLIKTRGQQVTLSCSPISGHRSVSWYQQTPGQGLQFLFEYFSETQRNKGNFPGRFSGRQFSNSRSEMNVSTLELGDSALYLCASSPGDSDNEKLFFGSGTQLSVL.

The chain combines TRBV11-1 with TRBJ2-7, with D perhaps matching TRBD2 (5 bases). This CDR3 is built from 15 residues. Looked up from germline, CDR1 is SGHAT and CDR2 is FQDESV (reference sequence). The V end lost 5 bases, the J end lost 0 bases, and 14 bases lay between the germline ends. The CDR3 is CASSPPTGNSYEQYF. DNA for the CDR3: TGTGCCAGCAGCCCTCCCACCGGGAACTCCTACGAGCAGTACTTC. Full variable domain (remainder filled in from reference TRBV11-1 and TRBJ2-7): EAEVAQSPRYKITEKSQAVAFWCDPISGHATLYWYRQILGQGPELLVQFQDESVVDDSQLPKDRFSAERLKGVDSTLKIQPAELGDSAMYLCASSPPTGNSYEQYFGPGTRLTVT.